Following are 18 T cell receptor beta chains from one sample sequenced in a study of cytomegalovirus exposure and HLA in healthy donors. The PCR employed 60 Vbeta primers together with 13 Jbeta primers. Assay: immunoSEQ multiplex PCR; the TCRdb copy retains only in-frame clones and omits some. The repertoire holds some 140,000 clones, with 70% to 80% as singletons. Sequenced material: PBMCs. These receptors were obtained from a young man in good health and CMV-seropositive.

This chain uses TRBV5-4 with TRBJ1-3; TRBD1 aligns across 8 bases. CDR1 and CDR2 from the germline V gene are SGHNT and YYREEE (reference sequence). The CDR3 runs to 14 residues. V lost 3 bases, J lost 3 bases, and 2 bases stayed unmatched. Written as DNA, the CDR3 is TGTGCCAGCAGCTGGACAGGGAATGGAAACACCATATATTTT. This gives the protein CASSWTGNGNTIYF. Drawing the rest from reference TRBV5-4 and TRBJ1-3, the complete variable domain is ETGVTQSPTHLIKTRGQQVTLRCSSQSGHNTVSWYQQALGQGPQFIFQYYREEENGRGNFPPRFSGLQFPNYSSELNVNALELDDSALYLCASSWTGNGNTIYFGEGSWLTVV.

The gene calls are TRBV27 and TRBJ1-5, with 7 bases fitting TRBD1. With V trimmed by 5 bases and J by 5 bases, 6 bases remained unmatched. CDR1 is MNHEY, CDR2 SMNVEV, per germline (reference sequence). The CDR3 has 14 amino acids. CDR3 residues: CASSISQGDQPQHF. CDR3 DNA: TGTGCCAGCAGTATCTCCCAGGGGGATCAGCCCCAGCATTTT.

Concerning this clone itself: Other DNA sequences from this sample encode an identical CDR3 as well. The rearrangement links TRBV5-1 to TRBJ1-4; 8 positions match TRBD1. Unmatched junction bases numbered 4, after V lost 0 bases and J lost 6 bases. Germline V gene data show CDR1 as SGHRS and CDR2 as YFSETQ. CDR3 length: 15 amino acids. DNA of the CDR3: TGCGCCAGCAGCTTGGGGACAGGGAGGGATGAAAAACTGTTTTTT. Translated: CASSLGTGRDEKLFF.

The J gene is TRBJ2-1, the V gene TRBV7-6; TRBD2 agrees at 11 bases. V lost 5 bases and J lost 8; bases outside the gene matches: 8. CDR1 and CDR2 (germline): SGHVS, FNYEAQ. The CDR3 length is 15 residues. CDR3 bases: TGTGCCAGCAGCGTTTGGGTAGCGGGAGGGGATGAGCAGTTCTTC. It specifies CASSVWVAGGDEQFF.

The chain joins TRBV7-2 to TRBJ2-3, with 7 positions matching TRBD2. Germline V gene data show CDR1 as SGHTA and CDR2 as FQGNSA. V lost 6 bases to trimming and J lost 6 bases; unmatched junction nucleotides: 9. The CDR3 spans 14 residues. In DNA form, the CDR3 reads TGTGCCAGCAGACTCGGTGCGGGGGTTGATACGCAGTATTTT. This translates into CASRLGAGVDTQYF. The full variable domain, with the rest looked up from reference TRBV7-2 and TRBJ2-3, is GAGVSQSPSNKVTEKGKDVELRCDPISGHTALYWYRQSLGQGLEFLIYFQGNSAPDKSGLPSDRFSAERTGGSVSTLTIQRTQQEDSAVYLCASRLGAGVDTQYFGPGTRLTVL.

The chain carries TRBV9 and TRBJ2-7; D remains ambiguous. There are 13 residues in the CDR3. V lost 0 bases and J 6 bases, leaving 10 bases between the germline ends. CDR1 is SGDLS and CDR2 is YYNGEE in the germline V gene. CDR3 bases: TGTGCCAGCAGCGTAGGTAGTTCGGGCGAGCAGTACTTC. This sequence encodes CASSVGSSGEQYF.

The V gene is TRBV19, the J gene TRBJ2-7; D is unresolved. Per germline, CDR1 LNHDA and CDR2 SQIVND (reference sequence). The CDR3 runs 14 residues. Trimming left V 5 bases short and J 4 bases short, with 15 bases between. In nucleotides, the CDR3 is TGTGCCAGTAGTCAGCCGGGTACCCCTTACGAGCAGTACTTC. This gives the protein CASSQPGTPYEQYF.

The rearrangement uses TRBV11-1 and TRBJ1-1; 12 bases agree with TRBD1. From germline, CDR1 is SGHAT and CDR2 FQDESV (reference sequence). The CDR3 runs to 16 residues. V lost 4 bases and J lost 4; bases outside the gene matches: 7. CDR3 amino acids: CASSYRDRGRFTEAFF. DNA for the CDR3: TGTGCCAGCAGCTACCGGGACAGGGGGCGCTTCACTGAAGCTTTCTTT.

The V gene is TRBV5-6, the J gene TRBJ2-3; no firm D call. From germline, CDR1 is SGHDT and CDR2 YYEEEE. Trimming took off 1 base at V and 1 base at J, with 13 bases between the two ends. CDR3 length: 16 residues. The CDR3 reads CASSLFMVAGTDTQYF. CDR3 nucleotide sequence: TGTGCCAGCAGCTTGTTTATGGTAGCAGGCACAGATACGCAGTATTTT.

The rearrangement uses TRBV29-1 and TRBJ2-1; 9 bases fit TRBD1. The CDR3 runs to 14 residues. The germline V gene has CDR1 SQVTM and CDR2 ANQGSEA. With V trimmed by 6 bases and J by 8 bases, 11 bases remained unmatched. CDR3 DNA: TGCAGCGTGAATGGGGCACAGGGGGCCTATGAGCAGTTCTTC. Translated, it gives CSVNGAQGAYEQFF.

The chain joins TRBV6-1 to TRBJ2-3; D possibly corresponds to TRBD2 (5 bases). This CDR3 contains 15 residues. Trimming left V 9 bases short and J 1 base short, with 17 bases between. Looked up from germline, CDR1 is MNHNS and CDR2 is SASEGT. The CDR3 region has the DNA TGTGCCAGTACCGACTACCTTGAGGGCACAGATACGCAGTATTTT. Protein product: CASTDYLEGTDTQYF.

This clone was detected only once. V usage is TRBV7-3 and J usage is TRBJ2-1, with a possible D match to TRBD1 (5 bases). Germline V CDR1 and CDR2: SGHTA, FQGTGA. Between the trimmed V and J ends, which lost 5 bases and 1 base, there was a span of 15 bases. The CDR3 sequence is 16 residues long. The CDR3 region has the DNA TGTGCCAGCAGCCCCTTGACAGATACTTCCTACAATGAGCAGTTCTTC. Its protein is CASSPLTDTSYNEQFF.

The genes are TRBV27 and TRBJ2-3, with 15 bases that match TRBD2. Looked up from germline, CDR1 is MNHEY and CDR2 is SMNVEV (reference sequence). The CDR3 length is 19 residues. J lost 3 bases, V lost 2 bases, and 9 bases had no gene match. The CDR3 DNA is TGTGCCAGCAGTTTAGCGTCCGGGACTAGCGGGAGGAGGACAGATACGCAGTATTTT. This translates into CASSLASGTSGRRTDTQYF.

The table lists this clone with a count of one. The chain links TRBV28 to TRBJ1-5; D unresolved. CDR3 length: 12 amino acids. CDR1 and CDR2 from the germline V gene are MDHEN and SYDVKM. V gave up 7 bases and J gave up 6 bases, with 10 bases separating them. The CDR3 sequence: CASNLVSQPQHF. Written as DNA, the CDR3 is TGTGCCAGCAACCTGGTGAGTCAGCCCCAGCATTTT.

Only a few counts were recorded for this clone. This chain uses TRBV11-2 with TRBJ2-2; 8 bases are shared with TRBD2. This CDR3 is 15 amino acids long. In germline, CDR1 is SGHAT, CDR2 FQNNGV. J gave up 0 bases and V 3 bases, and 0 bases lay outside the gene matches. CDR3: CASSFSGTNTGELFF. Written as DNA, the CDR3 is TGTGCCAGCAGCTTTAGCGGGACGAACACCGGGGAGCTGTTTTTT. The full variable domain, its missing parts supplied by reference TRBV11-2 and TRBJ2-2, is EAGVAQSPRYKIIEKRQSVAFWCNPISGHATLYWYQQILGQGPKLLIQFQNNGVVDDSQLPKDRFSAERLKGVDSTLKIQPAKLEDSAVYLCASSFSGTNTGELFFGEGSRLTVL.

The rearrangement joins TRBV5-1 to TRBJ1-6; D unresolved. Trimming removed 4 bases at V and 5 bases at J, with 16 bases between. This CDR3 comprises 16 residues. Germline CDR1 SGHRS, CDR2 YFSETQ. The CDR3 DNA is TGCGCCAGCAGCCCCGTACCGAGGGTCGATAATTCACCCCTCCACTTT. This translates into CASSPVPRVDNSPLHF.

This sequence joins TRBV2 and TRBJ2-7; perhaps TRBD2 as D (7 bases). Germline CDR1 reads SNHLY; CDR2 reads FYNNEI. This CDR3 spans 15 amino acids. Trimming pared 8 bases from V and 7 bases from J, leaving 24 bases between. CDR3 coding DNA: TGTGCCAGCTCCTCGGACGGGGGGCCCCCTCAGGAGCAGTACTTC. This gives the protein CASSSDGGPPQEQYF.

The chain employs TRBV5-1 and TRBJ2-1; TRBD1 might be the D (6 bases). Germline lookup yields CDR1 SGHRS and CDR2 YFSETQ. This CDR3 region has 14 residues. Trimming removed 0 bases from V and 4 bases from J, with 8 bases in between. The CDR3 nucleotides are TGCGCCAGCAGCTTGGCTGGACAGTACAATGAGCAGTTCTTC. Translating gives CASSLAGQYNEQFF.